This entry is about one T cell receptor (beta chain). Its cognate antigen is unknown. These data belong to a study of CXCR3-negative and CXCR3-positive naive CD8 T cells. The CDR3 covers 13 residues. Looked up from germline, CDR1 is MDHEN and CDR2 is SYDVKM. The study made its TRB cDNA libraries by 5' RACE, adding UMI labels. TCRdb reprocessed the 5' RACE reads and stores each CDR3 protein as one record, lacking DNA. The sample yields about 23,000 distinct CDR3 sequences, of which the top ten take up about 4%. Broader study findings: TRBV-TRBJ usage was alike in naive CXCR3-negative and CXCR3-positive cells but differed in memory cells. High diversity, comparable across both naive subsets, contrasted with much lower diversity in memory CD8+ cells. Hydrophobicity was higher for TRB CDR3s found in CXCR3-positive naive cells than in CXCR3-negative naive cells.

Sequencing used naive CXCR3- CD8+ T cells from blood. Subset: CD45RO-CCR7+CD27+CD95- naive CD8+ T cells lacking CXCR3 (TNR3-). V gene TRBV28 combines with J gene TRBJ2-7; no DNA is available, so the TRBD1 call from TCRdb remains unchecked. This clonotype originated in a human donor in good health. Some clones in this sample may be carry-over from other donors' samples. CDR3 loop: CASSQGISYEQYF.